These 10 T cell receptor beta chains originate from one sample sequenced in a study of T cells in Graves' hyperthyroidism and ophthalmopathy. Amplification of TCR beta CDR3 regions was performed using RNA transcripts as template. The study used the HTBI primer set for a first-round RT-PCR of the TCR CDR3. Using its own MiXCR run on the multiplex PCR reads, TCRdb lists one record per CDR3 protein. Of 500,000 or so distinct CDR3 sequences listed, approximately 16% are singletons. The sample consisted of blood. These receptors were taken from a woman aged 30 to 39 with Graves' ophthalmopathy.

This clonotype was observed many times. The chain uses TRBV27 and TRBJ2-7; D not resolved. This CDR3 is 14 amino acids long. The germline V and J ends were trimmed by 0 bases and 2 bases, with 8 bases remaining between them. Germline CDR1 reads MNHEY; CDR2 reads SMNVEV (reference sequence). The CDR3 reads CASSLSAAAYEQYF. The CDR3 DNA reads as TGTGCCAGCAGTTTATCCGCGGCGGCCTACGAGCAGTACTTC.

A few counts support this clonotype. It may be a read error: a sequence one base away is much more abundant. The chain joins TRBV4-1 to TRBJ2-1; 9 nucleotides agree with TRBD2. The CDR3 extends over 17 amino acids. The germline CDR1 and CDR2 sequences are MGHRA and YSYEKL. The CDR3 protein is CTSSQGVAGAGYNEQFF. DNA of the CDR3: TGCACCAGCAGCCAAGGGGTAGCGGGAGCTGGGTACAATGAGCAGTTCTTC.

Only a few counts were recorded for this clonotype. The J gene is TRBJ2-1, the V gene TRBV20-1; TRBD2 matches 12 bases. The CDR3 is 13 residues long. V was pared by 7 bases and J by 8 bases, with 6 bases of the junction left unmatched. Germline CDR1 and CDR2: DFQATT and SNEGSKA (reference sequence). CDR3 sequence: CSGSSGRADEQFF. The CDR3 DNA is TGCAGTGGATCTAGCGGGAGGGCAGATGAGCAGTTCTTC.

This clonotype was observed many times. The genes are TRBV11-2 and TRBJ1-1; D perhaps matches TRBD1 (5 bases). V shed 3 bases and J shed 11 bases, with 19 bases lying between them. There are 14 residues in the CDR3. Looked up from germline, CDR1 is SGHAT and CDR2 is FQNNGV. The CDR3 coding sequence is TGTGCCAGCAGCTTTGAGTCAGGGCGTGGAGGGGCTTTCTTT. Translating it yields CASSFESGRGGAFF.

V is TRBV9 and J is TRBJ2-7; the D is unclear. The germline V and J ends were trimmed by 0 bases and 6 bases, with 10 bases remaining between them. The germline V gene has CDR1 SGDLS and CDR2 YYNGEE. CDR3 size: 13 residues. CDR3 nucleotide sequence: TGTGCCAGCAGCGTAGCTAGTCTGGGCGAGCAGTACTTC. It yields the protein CASSVASLGEQYF.

This clonotype was recorded a few times. The V and J genes are TRBV7-3 and TRBJ1-1; D unresolved. The germline CDR1 and CDR2 sequences are SGHTA and FQGTGA. The CDR3 contains 15 residues. Trimming cost V 3 bases and J 10 bases, with 21 bases left between them. The CDR3 region has the DNA TGTGCCAGCAGCTTCCCCCCCAGGTGGTGTTGGGGAGCTTTCTTT. It yields the protein CASSFPPRWCWGAFF.

This clonotype was picked up many times. The chain recombines TRBV28 with TRBJ1-5; possible D gene TRBD1, 6 bases. V was trimmed by 6 bases and J by 3 bases, leaving 12 bases between them. This CDR3 has 14 amino acids. The germline gives CDR1 MDHEN, CDR2 SYDVKM. DNA of the CDR3: TGTGCCAGCAGCCGACAGGTTATCAATCAGCCCCAGCATTTT. Translated, it gives CASSRQVINQPQHF.

This clonotype was detected only a few times. The CDR3 DNA reads as TGTGCCAGCAGCTTGGGCCGCGCTAGCGGGTCCCTCGAGCAGTACTTC. Encoded protein: CASSLGRASGSLEQYF. The chain is built from TRBV13 and TRBJ2-7; 8 nucleotides align to TRBD2. The trim removed 3 bases at V and 6 bases at J, leaving 13 bases unmatched. The CDR3 is 16 amino acids. The germline gives CDR1 PRHDT, CDR2 FYEKMQ (reference sequence).

This chain connects TRBV28 to TRBJ1-5; 7 bases are a match to TRBD1. The CDR3 runs to 17 residues. The junction had 11 bases not matched to a gene; V was cut back by 5 bases and J by 1 base. From germline, CDR1 is MDHEN and CDR2 SYDVKM. CDR3 in DNA: TGTGCCAGCAGTATATCACAGGGGAGTCCGAGCAATCAGCCCCAGCATTTT. Amino acid sequence: CASSISQGSPSNQPQHF.

This clonotype has ten or more counts. The genes are TRBV27 and TRBJ2-1; D is ambiguous. Germline values: CDR1 MNHEY, CDR2 SMNVEV (reference sequence). The CDR3 consists of 14 residues. V dropped 3 bases and J dropped 7 bases, with 13 bases sitting between them. CDR3 amino acids: CASSLALGRNEQFF. CDR3 nucleotide sequence: TGTGCCAGCAGTTTGGCCCTAGGAAGGAATGAGCAGTTCTTC.